This is a list of T cell receptor beta chains from one sample in a study of blood T cell repertoires in COVID-19. The protocol was immunoSEQ multiplex PCR, while the TCRdb copy is restricted to in-frame clones and leaves out a portion. The data contain under 45,000 clones, under 90% of them singletons. Sequencing used peripheral blood. The receptor source for this set is a human donor in a cohort sampled during active COVID-19. Both conserved end residues are part of each CDR3. The D gene is left open where the match is weak. Size values are once, few and many counts, or a class for expanded clones, and some rows have none.

J: TRBJ1-4
length: 12
size: NA
V: TRBV7-9
D: TRBD1
DNA: TGTGCCAGCAGCTTAGAGGACAGGCTACCGCTTTTT
CDR3: CASSLEDRLPLF

J: TRBJ1-1
length: 16
size: NA
V: TRBV5-1
D: TRBD1
DNA: TGCGCCAGCAGCTTAGACCAGGGGGGCGGGAACACTGAAGCTTTCTTT
CDR3: CASSLDQGGGNTEAFF

J: TRBJ1-2
length: 14
size: NA
V: TRBV25-1
D: NA
DNA: TGTGCCAGCAGGGCGACAGGAATCGGCTATGGCTACACCTTC
CDR3: CASRATGIGYGYTF

J: TRBJ2-3
length: 18
size: NA
V: TRBV7-9
D: NA
DNA: TGTGCCAGCAGCTTAGGCCGGAGTCCCCAGGGCAGCACAGATACGCAGTATTTT
CDR3: CASSLGRSPQGSTDTQYF

J: TRBJ2-3
length: 20
size: NA
V: TRBV27
D: TRBD2
DNA: TGTGCCACCCATCCCGGAGGACTAGCGGGCCCCGAGGGTAGCACAGATACGCAGTATTTT
CDR3: CATHPGGLAGPEGSTDTQYF

J: TRBJ1-5
length: 12
size: NA
V: TRBV12-3/TRBV12-4
D: NA
DNA: TGTGCCAGCAGTTTAGGTCTTCAGCCCCAGCATTTT
CDR3: CASSLGLQPQHF

J: TRBJ1-4
length: 15
size: NA
V: TRBV18
D: TRBD1
DNA: TGTGCCAGCTCACCATCGGACAGGGGGATAGGGAAACTGTTTTTT
CDR3: CASSPSDRGIGKLFF

J: TRBJ1-1
length: 13
size: few
V: TRBV19
D: NA
DNA: TGTGCCAGTAGCCATGGGGGCAATACTGAAGCTTTCTTT
CDR3: CASSHGGNTEAFF

J: TRBJ1-4
length: 14
size: NA
V: TRBV28
D: TRBD1
DNA: TGTGCCAGCACCTCGGGACAGGCAAATGAAAAACTGTTTTTT
CDR3: CASTSGQANEKLFF

J: TRBJ2-1
length: 17
size: NA
V: TRBV28
D: TRBD2
DNA: TGTGCCAGCAGTTTATTGGTACTAGCGGGGGGTATGAATGAGCAGTTCTTC
CDR3: CASSLLVLAGGMNEQFF